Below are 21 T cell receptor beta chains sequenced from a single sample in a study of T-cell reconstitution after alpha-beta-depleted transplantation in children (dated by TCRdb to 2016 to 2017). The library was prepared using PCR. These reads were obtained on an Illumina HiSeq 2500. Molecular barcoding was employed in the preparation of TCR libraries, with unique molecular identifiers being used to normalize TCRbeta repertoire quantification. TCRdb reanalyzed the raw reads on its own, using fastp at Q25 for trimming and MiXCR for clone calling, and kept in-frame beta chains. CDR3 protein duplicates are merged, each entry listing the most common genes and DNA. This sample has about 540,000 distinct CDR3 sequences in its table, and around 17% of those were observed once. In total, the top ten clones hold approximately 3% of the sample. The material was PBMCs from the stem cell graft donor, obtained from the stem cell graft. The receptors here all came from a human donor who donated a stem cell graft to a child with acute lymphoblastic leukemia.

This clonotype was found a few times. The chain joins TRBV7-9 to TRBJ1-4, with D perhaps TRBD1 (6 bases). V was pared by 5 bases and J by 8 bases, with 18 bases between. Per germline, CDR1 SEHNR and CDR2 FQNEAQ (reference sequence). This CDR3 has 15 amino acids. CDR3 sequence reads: CASSRIPGAGEKLFF. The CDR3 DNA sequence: TGTGCCAGCAGCCGGATCCCAGGGGCAGGAGAAAAACTGTTTTTT.

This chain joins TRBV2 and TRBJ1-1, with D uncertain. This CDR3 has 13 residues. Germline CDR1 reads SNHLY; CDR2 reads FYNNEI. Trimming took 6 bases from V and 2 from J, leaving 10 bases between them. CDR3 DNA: TGTGCCAGCAGGGACGACGGAAACACTGAAGCTTTCTTT. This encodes CASRDDGNTEAFF. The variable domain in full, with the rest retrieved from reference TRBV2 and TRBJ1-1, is EPEVTQTPSHQVTQMGQEVILRCVPISNHLYFYWYRQILGQKVEFLVSFYNNEISEKSEIFDDQFSVERPDGSNFTLKIRSTKLEDSAMYFCASRDDGNTEAFFGQGTRLTVV.

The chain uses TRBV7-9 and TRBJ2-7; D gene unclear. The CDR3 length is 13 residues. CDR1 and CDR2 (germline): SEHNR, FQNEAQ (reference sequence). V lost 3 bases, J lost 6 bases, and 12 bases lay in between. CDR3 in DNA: TGTGCCAGCAGCTTGACGTCTCCCTGCGAGCAGTACTTC. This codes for CASSLTSPCEQYF.

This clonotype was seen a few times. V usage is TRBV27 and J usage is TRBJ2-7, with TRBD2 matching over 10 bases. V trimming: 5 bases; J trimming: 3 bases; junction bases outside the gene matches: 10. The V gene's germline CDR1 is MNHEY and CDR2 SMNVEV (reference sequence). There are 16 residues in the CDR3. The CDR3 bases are TGTGCCAGCAGTCCCCGATCGACTAGCGGGCTCTACGAGCAGTACTTC. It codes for CASSPRSTSGLYEQYF.

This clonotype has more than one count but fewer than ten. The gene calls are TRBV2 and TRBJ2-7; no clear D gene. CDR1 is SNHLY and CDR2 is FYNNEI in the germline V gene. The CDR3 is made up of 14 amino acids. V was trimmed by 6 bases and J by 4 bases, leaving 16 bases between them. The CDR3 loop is CASRFWSPTYEQYF. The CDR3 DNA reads TGTGCCAGCAGATTCTGGAGTCCCACGTACGAGCAGTACTTC. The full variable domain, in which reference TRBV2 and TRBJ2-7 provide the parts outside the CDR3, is EPEVTQTPSHQVTQMGQEVILRCVPISNHLYFYWYRQILGQKVEFLVSFYNNEISEKSEIFDDQFSVERPDGSNFTLKIRSTKLEDSAMYFCASRFWSPTYEQYFGPGTRLTVT.

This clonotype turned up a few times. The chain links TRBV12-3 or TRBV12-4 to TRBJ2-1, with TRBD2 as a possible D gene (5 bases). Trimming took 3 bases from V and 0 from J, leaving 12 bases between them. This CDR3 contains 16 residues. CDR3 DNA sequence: TGTGCCAGCAGTTTGAGCGGACCCTTCTCCTACAATGAGCAGTTCTTC. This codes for CASSLSGPFSYNEQFF.

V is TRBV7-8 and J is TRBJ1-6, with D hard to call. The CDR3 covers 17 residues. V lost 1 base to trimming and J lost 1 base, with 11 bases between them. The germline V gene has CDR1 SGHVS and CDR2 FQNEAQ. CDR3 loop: CASSLVGGGSYNSPLHF. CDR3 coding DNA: TGTGCCAGCAGCTTAGTAGGCGGAGGATCCTATAATTCACCCCTCCACTTT.

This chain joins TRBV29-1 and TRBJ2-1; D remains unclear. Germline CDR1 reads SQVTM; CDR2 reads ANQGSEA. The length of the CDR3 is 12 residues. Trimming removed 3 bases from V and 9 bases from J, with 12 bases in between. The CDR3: CSVDGIAPEQFF. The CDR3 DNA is TGCAGCGTTGATGGTATAGCCCCTGAGCAGTTCTTC.

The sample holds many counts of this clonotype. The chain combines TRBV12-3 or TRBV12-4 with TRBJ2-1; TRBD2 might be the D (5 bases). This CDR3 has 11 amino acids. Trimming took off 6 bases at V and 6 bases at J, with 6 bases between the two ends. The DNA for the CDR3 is TGTGCCAGCAGCCTAGCCAATGAGCAGTTCTTC. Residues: CASSLANEQFF.

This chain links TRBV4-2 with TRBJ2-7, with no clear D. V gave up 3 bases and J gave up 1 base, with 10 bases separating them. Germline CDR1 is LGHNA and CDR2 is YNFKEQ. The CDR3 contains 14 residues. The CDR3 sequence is CASSHLTDSYEQYF. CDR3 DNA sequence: TGTGCCAGCAGCCATCTGACGGATTCCTACGAGCAGTACTTC.

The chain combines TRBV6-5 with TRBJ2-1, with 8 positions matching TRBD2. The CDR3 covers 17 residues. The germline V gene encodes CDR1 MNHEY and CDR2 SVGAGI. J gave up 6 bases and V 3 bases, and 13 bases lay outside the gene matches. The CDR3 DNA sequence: TGTGCCAGCAGTTATGAGAGCGGGAGCTCCCTGGGCAATGAGCAGTTCTTC. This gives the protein CASSYESGSSLGNEQFF.

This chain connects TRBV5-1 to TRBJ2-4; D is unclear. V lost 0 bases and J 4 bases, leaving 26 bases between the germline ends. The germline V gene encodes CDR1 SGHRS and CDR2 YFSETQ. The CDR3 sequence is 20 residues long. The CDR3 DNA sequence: TGCGCCAGCAGCTTGGAAACACTGGCGAAATTCTCGGGTCAAAAAAACATTCAGTACTTC. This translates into CASSLETLAKFSGQKNIQYF.

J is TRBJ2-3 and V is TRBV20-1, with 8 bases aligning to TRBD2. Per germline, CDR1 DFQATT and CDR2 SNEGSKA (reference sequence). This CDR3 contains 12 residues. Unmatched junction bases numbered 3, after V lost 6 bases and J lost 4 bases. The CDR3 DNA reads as TGCAGTGCGGGGACTAGTGCAGATACGCAGTATTTT. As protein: CSAGTSADTQYF.

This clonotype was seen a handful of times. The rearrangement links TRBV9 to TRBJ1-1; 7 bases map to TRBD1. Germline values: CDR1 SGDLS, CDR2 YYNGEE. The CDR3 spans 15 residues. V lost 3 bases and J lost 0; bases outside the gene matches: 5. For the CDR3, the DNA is TGTGCCAGCAGCGGGGGACAGACCATGAACACTGAAGCTTTCTTT. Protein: CASSGGQTMNTEAFF. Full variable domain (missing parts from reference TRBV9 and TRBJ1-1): DSGVTQTPKHLITATGQRVTLRCSPRSGDLSVYWYQQSLDQGLQFLIQYYNGEERAKGNILERFSAQQFPDLHSELNLSSLELGDSALYFCASSGGQTMNTEAFFGQGTRLTVV.

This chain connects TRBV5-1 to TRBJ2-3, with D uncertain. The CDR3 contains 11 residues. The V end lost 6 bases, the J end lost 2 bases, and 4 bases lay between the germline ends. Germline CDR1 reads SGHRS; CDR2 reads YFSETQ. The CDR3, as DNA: TGCGCCAGCAAACACACAGATACGCAGTATTTT. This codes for CASKHTDTQYF.

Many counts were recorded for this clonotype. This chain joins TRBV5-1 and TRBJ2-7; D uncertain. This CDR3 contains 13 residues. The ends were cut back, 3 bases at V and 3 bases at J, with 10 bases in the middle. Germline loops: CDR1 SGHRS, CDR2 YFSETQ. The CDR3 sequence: CASSSGPNYEQYF. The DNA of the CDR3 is TGCGCCAGCAGCTCCGGACCTAACTACGAGCAGTACTTC.

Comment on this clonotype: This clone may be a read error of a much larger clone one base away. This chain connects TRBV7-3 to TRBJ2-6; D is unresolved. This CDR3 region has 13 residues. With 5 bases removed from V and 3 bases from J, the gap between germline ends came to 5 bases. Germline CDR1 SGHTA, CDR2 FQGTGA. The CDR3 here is CASSTHGANVLTF. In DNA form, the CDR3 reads TGTGCCAGCAGCACCCATGGGGCCAACGTCCTGACTTTC.

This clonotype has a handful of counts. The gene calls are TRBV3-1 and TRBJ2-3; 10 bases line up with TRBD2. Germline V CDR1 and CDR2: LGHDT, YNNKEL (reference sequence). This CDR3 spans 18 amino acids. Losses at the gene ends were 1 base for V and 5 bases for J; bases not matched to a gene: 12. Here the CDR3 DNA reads TGTGCCAGCAGCCAAGTCATCCTAGCGGGGGCCCGGGGAGATACGCAGTATTTT. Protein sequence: CASSQVILAGARGDTQYF.

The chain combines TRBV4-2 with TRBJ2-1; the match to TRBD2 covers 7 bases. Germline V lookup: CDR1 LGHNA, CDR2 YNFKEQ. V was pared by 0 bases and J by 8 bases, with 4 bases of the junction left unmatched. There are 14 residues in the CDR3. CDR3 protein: CASSQDRSGDEQFF. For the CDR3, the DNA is TGTGCCAGCAGCCAAGACCGAAGCGGGGATGAGCAGTTCTTC.

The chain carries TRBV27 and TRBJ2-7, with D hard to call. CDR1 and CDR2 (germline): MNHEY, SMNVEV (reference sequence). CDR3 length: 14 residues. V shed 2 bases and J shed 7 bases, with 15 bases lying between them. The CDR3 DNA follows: TGTGCCAGCAGTTTAGGCCTCCGGAGATCGGAGCAGTACTTC. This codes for CASSLGLRRSEQYF.

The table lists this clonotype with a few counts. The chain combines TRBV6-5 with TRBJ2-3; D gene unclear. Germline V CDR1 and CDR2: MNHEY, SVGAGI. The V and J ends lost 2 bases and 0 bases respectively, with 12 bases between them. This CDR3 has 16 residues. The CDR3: CASSYPGRTSTDTQYF. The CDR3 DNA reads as TGTGCCAGCAGTTACCCTGGACGGACGAGCACAGATACGCAGTATTTT.